This TCR beta chain was sequenced for a study of blood T cell repertoires in COVID-19. Study-level information: Both acute and convalescent COVID-19 samples were obtained from the United States, Italy and Spain.

The CDR3 has 12 amino acids. The ends were cut back, 6 bases at V and 7 bases at J, with 11 bases in the middle. TCRdb's table, derived via immunoSEQ multiplex PCR, lists solely in-frame clones and lacks some. The sample has some 68,000 clones, 75% to 90% seen once. Sequenced: peripheral blood. V gene TRBV12-3 or TRBV12-4 combines with J gene TRBJ2-3; no reliable D call. This clonotype originated in a man in his forties or fifties with active COVID-19. The CDR3 bases are TGTGCCAGCAGCCAGGATGGTTATACGCAGTATTTT. Its translation is CASSQDGYTQYF.